Sequencing of this TCR beta chain was carried out in a study of T cell responses to AZD1222 COVID-19 vaccine. Study background: The study pooled second doses at about 4 or about 12 weeks. Study-wide findings and caveats: Clonal diversity was possibly underestimated, and the donors were mostly white British, with more females. Among vaccine-associated CD4 TCRs, coverage spanned spike, with dominance at 160-218 and 743-854. Among AZD1222 vaccinees, only 6 or 7 were seropositive at baseline.

Trimming removed 0 bases from V and 3 bases from J, with 11 bases in between. Per germline, CDR1 LGHNA and CDR2 YSLEER. The CDR3 sequence is 15 residues long. Measured with immunoSEQ multiplex PCR; TCRdb has only the in-frame clones, and not every one. The sample records approximately 100,000 clones, about 88% being singletons. A word on this clone: The antigen is not known.

V gene TRBV4-3 combines with J gene TRBJ1-2; D ambiguous. The sequenced sample was peripheral blood, obtained on day 0 of AZD1222 vaccination. The sequence derives from an adult in good health. Here the CDR3 DNA reads TGCGCCAGCAGCCAAGACCTAGGTCAGGACTATGGCTACACCTTC. It codes for CASSQDLGQDYGYTF.